This T cell receptor (beta chain) comes out of a study of blood T cell repertoires in COVID-19 (dated by TCRdb to the early 2020s). Context from the whole study: The collaborator samples originated in the United States, Italy and Spain and spanned the acute and convalescent phases of COVID-19. Where available, HLA class I and class II types were taken from metadata supplied by the sample provider and were not determined by assay-based typing. The dataset comprised deeply sampled blood TCRbeta repertoires from subjects exposed to, actively infected with, or recovered from COVID-19. The material from the prospective study consisted of cDNA or gDNA derived from T cells, B-cell-depleted T cells, or PBMCs. Samples were obtained from the ongoing ImmuneRACE study (first 160 participants) and from about 1,300 subjects provided by 6 global collaborators. Sample metadata almost always included a de-identified subject ID, COVID-19 status, age in years and sex. The repertoires were released in a freely available public database intended as a resource for research on the immune response to SARS-CoV-2. Findings and caveats that apply to the study as a whole: The amount of clinical and demographic metadata varied by source and participant and was provided uncurated.

Details on this clone: Its antigen is not yet known. No much larger clone is present one base from it, and per-base qualities are unavailable.

The CDR3 sequence holds 19 residues, the cysteine and phenylalanine included. Only the CDR3 DNA is retained, 57 bases long and in frame from the first base. CDR1 MNHEY and CDR2 SMNVEV are derived from the germline V gene (reference sequence). The junction shows trimming of 5 bases on V and 4 bases on J, plus 26 bases between the germline ends. The immunoSEQ Assay, a bias-controlled multiplex PCR, was used to amplify TCRbeta CDR3 regions from genomic DNA. The paper's processing steps were these. Nucleated cell counts per sample were estimated from amplification of reference gene primers within the assay. To quantify the absolute abundance of each unique TCRbeta CDR3 rearrangement, sequence reads were collapsed and filtered. For each sample, productive Simpson clonality was calculated by taking the square root of Simpson's diversity index across productive rearrangements. Not all clones reach the TCRdb copy of this immuneACCESS table, which keeps in-frame sequences only. Checked studies attribute under half of the gap to unresolved V genes and leave the rest unexplained. The V and J calls and clone size were taken over from that table, and D and trimming were inferred from the DNA. Present in this sample are around 150,000 clones, around 91% of which were seen just once. Approximately 3% of the sample comes from the top ten.

The collaborating institutions used their own protocols to collect whole blood in K2EDTA tubes. Collaborator samples were shipped for TCRbeta analysis as frozen whole blood, isolated PBMCs, or DNA extracted from either sample type. Recombination connected TRBV27 to TRBJ2-2, with a weak D call of TRBD2 (6 bases match). Material: peripheral blood. This clonotype was obtained from a woman aged 60-75 years with active COVID-19. For the CDR3, the sequence is CASSLKPTGTLGFTGELFF. The DNA sequence follows: TGTGCCAGCAGTCTAAAGCCTACCGGGACTCTAGGTTTCACCGGGGAGCTGTTTTTT.